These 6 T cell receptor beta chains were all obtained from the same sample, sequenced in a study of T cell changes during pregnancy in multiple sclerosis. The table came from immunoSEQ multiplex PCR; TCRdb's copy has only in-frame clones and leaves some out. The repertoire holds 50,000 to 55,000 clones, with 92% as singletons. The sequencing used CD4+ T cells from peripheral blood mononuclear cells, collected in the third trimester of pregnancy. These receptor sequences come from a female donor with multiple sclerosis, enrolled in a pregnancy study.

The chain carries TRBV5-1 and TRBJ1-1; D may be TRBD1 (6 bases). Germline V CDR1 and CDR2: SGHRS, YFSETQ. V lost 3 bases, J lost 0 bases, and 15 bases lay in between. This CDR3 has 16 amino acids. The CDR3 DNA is TGCGCCAGCAGCTCTGGTATGGGACAAATGAACACTGAAGCTTTCTTT. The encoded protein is CASSSGMGQMNTEAFF.

The CDR3 DNA reads TGTGCCAGCAGCCGCAGGGGTAGCGATTCACCCCTCCACTTT. This sequence encodes CASSRRGSDSPLHF. The chain couples TRBV7-3 to TRBJ1-6; weak D call: TRBD1 (6 bases). The germline gives CDR1 SGHTA, CDR2 FQGTGA. The CDR3 consists of 14 residues. Trimming took 5 bases from V and 8 from J, leaving 13 bases between them.

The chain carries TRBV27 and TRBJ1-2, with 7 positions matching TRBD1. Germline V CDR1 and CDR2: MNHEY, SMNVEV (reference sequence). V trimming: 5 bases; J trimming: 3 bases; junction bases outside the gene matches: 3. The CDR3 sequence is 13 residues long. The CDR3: CASSLTGDYGYTF. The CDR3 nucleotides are TGTGCCAGCAGTCTTACAGGGGACTATGGCTACACCTTC.

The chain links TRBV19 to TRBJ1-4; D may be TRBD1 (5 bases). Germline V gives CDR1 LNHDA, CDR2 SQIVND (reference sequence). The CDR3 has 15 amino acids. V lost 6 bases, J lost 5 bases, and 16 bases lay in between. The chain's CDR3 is CASRVSGEKNEKLFF. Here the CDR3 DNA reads TGTGCCAGTAGAGTATCGGGGGAGAAGAATGAAAAACTGTTTTTT.

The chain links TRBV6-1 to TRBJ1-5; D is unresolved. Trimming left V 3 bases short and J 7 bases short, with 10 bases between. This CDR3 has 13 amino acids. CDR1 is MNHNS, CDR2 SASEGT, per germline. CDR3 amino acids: CASSEIAFQPQHF. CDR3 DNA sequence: TGTGCCAGCAGTGAGATAGCTTTCCAGCCCCAGCATTTT.

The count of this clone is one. CDR3 loop: CASSPGDSSAANYGYTF. The DNA of the CDR3 is TGCGCCAGCAGCCCGGGGGACAGTTCCGCGGCAAACTATGGCTACACCTTC. V gene TRBV5-1 combines with J gene TRBJ1-2, with 7 bases that match TRBD1. From germline, CDR1 is SGHRS and CDR2 YFSETQ. The CDR3 is 17 residues long. V lost 4 bases to trimming and J lost 2 bases; unmatched junction nucleotides: 14. Combining the CDR3 with reference TRBV5-1 and TRBJ1-2 gives the whole variable domain KAGVTQTPRYLIKTRGQQVTLSCSPISGHRSVSWYQQTPGQGLQFLFEYFSETQRNKGNFPGRFSGRQFSNSRSEMNVSTLELGDSALYLCASSPGDSSAANYGYTFGSGTRLTVV.